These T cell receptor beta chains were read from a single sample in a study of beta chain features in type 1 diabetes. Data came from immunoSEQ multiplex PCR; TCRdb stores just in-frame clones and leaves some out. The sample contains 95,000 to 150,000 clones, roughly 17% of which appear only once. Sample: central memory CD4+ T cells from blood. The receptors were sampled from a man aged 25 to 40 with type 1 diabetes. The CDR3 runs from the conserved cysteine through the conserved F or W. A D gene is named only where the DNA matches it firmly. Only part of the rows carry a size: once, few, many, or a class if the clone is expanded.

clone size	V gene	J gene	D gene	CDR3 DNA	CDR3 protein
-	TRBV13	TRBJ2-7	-	TGTGCCTCCACTCGGGGTGGGAGCTCCTACGAGCAGTACTTC	CASTRGGSSYEQYF
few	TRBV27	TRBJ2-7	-	TGTGCCAGCAGTTTAGAGTGGACAGCGGGAGAGCAGTACTTC	CASSLEWTAGEQYF
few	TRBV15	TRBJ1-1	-	TGTGCCACCAGCAGAGATAGGGCTTTCACTGAAGCTTTCTTT	CATSRDRAFTEAFF
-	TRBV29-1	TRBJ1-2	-	TGCAGCGTTGCCGAGGGGGATAACTATGGCTACACCTTC	CSVAEGDNYGYTF
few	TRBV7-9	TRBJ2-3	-	TGTGCCAGCAGCTTAGCCAGTGACAGCACAGATACGCAGTATTTT	CASSLASDSTDTQYF
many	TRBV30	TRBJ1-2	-	TGTGCCTGGCGGCTCGCCTTTGACAGCTATGGCTACACCTTC	CAWRLAFDSYGYTF
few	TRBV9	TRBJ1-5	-	TGTGCCAGCAGCCCTTCAGTGAAGGAATGCAATCAGCCCCAGCATTTT	CASSPSVKECNQPQHF
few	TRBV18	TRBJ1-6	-	TGTGCCAGCTCACTAGGGGTTAGCTCACCCCTCCACTTT	CASSLGVSSPLHF
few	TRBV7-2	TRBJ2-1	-	TGTGCCAGCAGCCAAGGGGGGCGGCGCTCCTACAATGAGCAGTTCTTC	CASSQGGRRSYNEQFF
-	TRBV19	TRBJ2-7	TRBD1	TGTGCCAGTAGTACGGGACAGGGGACGGATGAGCAGTACTTC	CASSTGQGTDEQYF
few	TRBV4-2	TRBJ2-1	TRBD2	TGTGCCAGCAGCCAGTCCCCGGGACTAGCGGTAACTGGTGAGCAGTTCTTC	CASSQSPGLAVTGEQFF
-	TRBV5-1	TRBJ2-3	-	TGCGCCAGCAGTCCCGGGACAAGTAGCACAGATACGCAGTATTTT	CASSPGTSSTDTQYF
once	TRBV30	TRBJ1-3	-	TGTGCCTGGAGTGGCCAGGCTGGATCTGGAAACACCATATATTTT	CAWSGQAGSGNTIYF
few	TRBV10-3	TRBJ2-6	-	TGTGCCATCAGCCAGGCAGGGGCCAACGTCCTGACTTTC	CAISQAGANVLTF
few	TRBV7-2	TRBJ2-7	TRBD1	TGTGCCAGCAGCTTAGCCATGCTTGGGCAGGGGGCCTACGAGCAGTACTTC	CASSLAMLGQGAYEQYF
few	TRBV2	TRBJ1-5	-	TGTGCCAGCAGTGTCGGGAGAGAGGGACAGCCCCAGCATTTT	CASSVGREGQPQHF
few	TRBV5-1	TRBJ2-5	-	TGCGCCAGCAGCACCGCGACGGACGGGGTGTCCCAGTACTTC	CASSTATDGVSQYF
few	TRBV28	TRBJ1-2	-	TGTGCCAGCAGTTTCAGCTCCCCCCCTAACTATGGCTACACCTTC	CASSFSSPPNYGYTF
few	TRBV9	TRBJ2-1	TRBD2	TGTGCCAGCAGCCCAGGACTAGCGGGGGGCAATGAGCAGTTCTTC	CASSPGLAGGNEQFF